Listed below are T cell receptor beta chains from one sample, sequenced in a study of blood T cell repertoires in COVID-19. The protocol was immunoSEQ multiplex PCR, while the TCRdb copy is restricted to in-frame clones and leaves out a portion. Of roughly 300,000 clones in the sample, 85% were seen once. The sequenced sample was PBMCs or T cells enriched from blood (not recorded which). The receptors stem from a woman in her 50s who had recovered from COVID-19. The CDR3 runs from the conserved cysteine through the conserved F or W.

j_gene: TRBJ2-1; v_gene: TRBV11-3; CDR3aa: CASSDSGKGAEQFF
j_gene: TRBJ1-3; v_gene: TRBV5-1; CDR3aa: CASSLDSNPAGNTIYF
j_gene: TRBJ1-5; v_gene: TRBV19; CDR3aa: CASSTTGTYGNQPQHF
j_gene: TRBJ2-7; v_gene: TRBV20-1; CDR3aa: CSASSGGGEQYF
j_gene: TRBJ1-6; v_gene: TRBV5-1; CDR3aa: CASSLGTSSYNSPLHF
j_gene: TRBJ1-2; v_gene: TRBV4-2; CDR3aa: CASSQEVPTGRYGYTF
j_gene: TRBJ1-1; v_gene: TRBV19; CDR3aa: CASSIVLTGITEAFF
j_gene: TRBJ1-2; v_gene: TRBV2; CDR3aa: CASSADIYVRAGGYTF
j_gene: TRBJ1-5; v_gene: TRBV5-8; CDR3aa: CASSRGGLGNQPQHF
j_gene: TRBJ2-7; v_gene: TRBV6-5; CDR3aa: CASRGWGTYIYEQYF
j_gene: TRBJ2-2; v_gene: TRBV7-2; CDR3aa: CASSPYTGLSGELFF
j_gene: TRBJ1-5; v_gene: TRBV6-2/TRBV6-3; CDR3aa: CASSYSWGRRSNQPQHF
j_gene: TRBJ2-2; v_gene: TRBV7-9; CDR3aa: CASSSRTGGGTGELFF
j_gene: TRBJ1-1; v_gene: TRBV11-2; CDR3aa: CASGVFTEAFF
j_gene: TRBJ1-1; v_gene: TRBV12-2; CDR3aa: CASRLARNTEAFF
j_gene: TRBJ2-1; v_gene: TRBV7-3; CDR3aa: CASSSTGGREQFF
j_gene: TRBJ1-2; v_gene: TRBV3-1/TRBV3-2; CDR3aa: CASSRRDRGNYGYTF
j_gene: TRBJ1-2; v_gene: TRBV5-5; CDR3aa: CASSSRQGNGYTF
j_gene: TRBJ1-2; v_gene: TRBV9; CDR3aa: CASSAGTGETYGYTF
j_gene: TRBJ2-2; v_gene: TRBV15; CDR3aa: CATSRSGGTGELFF
j_gene: TRBJ1-1; v_gene: TRBV5-1; CDR3aa: CASSLASRENTEAFF
j_gene: TRBJ2-7; v_gene: TRBV5-4; CDR3aa: CASSLGGQGAMGEQYF
j_gene: TRBJ2-4; v_gene: TRBV2; CDR3aa: CASSEAGTGLKNIQYF
j_gene: TRBJ2-1; v_gene: TRBV19; CDR3aa: CASSMPGLVDEQFF
j_gene: TRBJ2-5; v_gene: TRBV29-1; CDR3aa: CSVASGTGWETQYF
j_gene: TRBJ2-3; v_gene: TRBV5-1; CDR3aa: CASSLVSGGVDTQYF
j_gene: TRBJ2-1; v_gene: TRBV9; CDR3aa: CASSVAAESYNEQFF
j_gene: TRBJ1-6; v_gene: TRBV3-1/TRBV3-2; CDR3aa: CASSPRTGGDSPLHF
j_gene: TRBJ1-1; v_gene: TRBV7-9; CDR3aa: CASSLAQGADTEAFF
j_gene: TRBJ2-3; v_gene: TRBV12-5; CDR3aa: CASGLVHGGALDTQYF
j_gene: TRBJ1-1; v_gene: TRBV6-2/TRBV6-3; CDR3aa: CASSYGQPNTEAFF
j_gene: TRBJ2-7; v_gene: TRBV6-1; CDR3aa: CASSENRRGGPYYEQYF
j_gene: TRBJ2-7; v_gene: TRBV7-9; CDR3aa: CASSHGDRLSYEQYF
j_gene: TRBJ2-7; v_gene: TRBV6-2/TRBV6-3; CDR3aa: CASSPGLGLPTYEQYF
j_gene: TRBJ2-7; v_gene: TRBV13; CDR3aa: CASSSAYEQYF
j_gene: TRBJ1-2; v_gene: TRBV12-3/TRBV12-4; CDR3aa: CASSLNIYGYTF
j_gene: TRBJ1-2; v_gene: TRBV7-8; CDR3aa: CASSPPQDYGYTF